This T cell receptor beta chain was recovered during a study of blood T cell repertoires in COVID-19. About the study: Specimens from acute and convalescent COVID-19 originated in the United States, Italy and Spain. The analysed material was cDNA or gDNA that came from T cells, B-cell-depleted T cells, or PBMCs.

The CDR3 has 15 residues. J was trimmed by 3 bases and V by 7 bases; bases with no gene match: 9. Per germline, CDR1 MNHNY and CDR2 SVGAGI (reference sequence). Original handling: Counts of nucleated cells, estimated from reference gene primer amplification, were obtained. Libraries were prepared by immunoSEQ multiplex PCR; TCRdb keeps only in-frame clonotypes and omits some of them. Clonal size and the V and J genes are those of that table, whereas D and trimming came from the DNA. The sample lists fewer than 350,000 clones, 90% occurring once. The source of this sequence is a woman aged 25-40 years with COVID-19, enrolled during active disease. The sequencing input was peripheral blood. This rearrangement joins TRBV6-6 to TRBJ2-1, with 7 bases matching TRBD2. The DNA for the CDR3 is TGTGCCAGCACTCTGGGAGGGAATTACTACAATGAGCAGTTCTTC. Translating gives CASTLGGNYYNEQFF.